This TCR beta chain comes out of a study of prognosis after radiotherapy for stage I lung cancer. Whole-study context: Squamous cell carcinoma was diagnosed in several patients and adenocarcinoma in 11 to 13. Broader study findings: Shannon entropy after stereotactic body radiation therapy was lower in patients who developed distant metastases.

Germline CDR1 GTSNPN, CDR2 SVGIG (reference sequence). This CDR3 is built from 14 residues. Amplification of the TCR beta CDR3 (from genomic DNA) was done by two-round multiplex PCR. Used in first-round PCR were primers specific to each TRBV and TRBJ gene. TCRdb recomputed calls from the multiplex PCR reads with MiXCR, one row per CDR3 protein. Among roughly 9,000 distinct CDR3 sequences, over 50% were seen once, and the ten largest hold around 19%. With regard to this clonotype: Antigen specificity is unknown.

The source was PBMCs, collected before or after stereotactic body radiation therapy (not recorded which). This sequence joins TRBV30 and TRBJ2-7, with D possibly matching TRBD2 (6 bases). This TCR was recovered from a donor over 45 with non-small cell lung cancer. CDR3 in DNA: TGTGCGATCGCGGAGGGCTTCCCTCCCTGGGAGCAGTACTTC. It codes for CAIAEGFPPWEQYF.